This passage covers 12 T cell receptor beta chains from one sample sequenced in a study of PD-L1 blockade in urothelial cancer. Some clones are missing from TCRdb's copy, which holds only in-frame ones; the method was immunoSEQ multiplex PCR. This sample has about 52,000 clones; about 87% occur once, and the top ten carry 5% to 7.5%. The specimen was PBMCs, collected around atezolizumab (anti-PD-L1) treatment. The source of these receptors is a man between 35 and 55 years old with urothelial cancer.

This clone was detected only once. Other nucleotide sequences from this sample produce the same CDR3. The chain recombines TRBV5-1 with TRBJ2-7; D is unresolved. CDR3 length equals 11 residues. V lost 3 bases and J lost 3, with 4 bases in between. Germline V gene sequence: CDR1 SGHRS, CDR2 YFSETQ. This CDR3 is CASSSLYEQYF. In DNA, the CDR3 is TGCGCCAGCAGCTCCCTCTACGAGCAGTACTTC.

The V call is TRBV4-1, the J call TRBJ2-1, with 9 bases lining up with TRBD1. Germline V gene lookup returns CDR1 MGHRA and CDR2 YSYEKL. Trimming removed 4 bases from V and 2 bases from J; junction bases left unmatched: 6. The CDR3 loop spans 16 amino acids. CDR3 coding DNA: TGCGCCAGCAGCCTTGGAGGGACAGGGCCCTACAATGAGCAGTTCTTC. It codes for CASSLGGTGPYNEQFF.

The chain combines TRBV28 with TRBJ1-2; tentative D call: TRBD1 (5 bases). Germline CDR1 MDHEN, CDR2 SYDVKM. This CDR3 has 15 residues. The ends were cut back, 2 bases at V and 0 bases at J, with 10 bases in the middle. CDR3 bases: TGTGCCAGCAGTTTACAGGGCCGGTCTAACTATGGCTACACCTTC. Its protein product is CASSLQGRSNYGYTF.

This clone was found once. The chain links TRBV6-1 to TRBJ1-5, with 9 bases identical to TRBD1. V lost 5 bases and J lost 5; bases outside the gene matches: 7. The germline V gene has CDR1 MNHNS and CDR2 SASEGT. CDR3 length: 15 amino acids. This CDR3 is CASSRDREGYQPQHF. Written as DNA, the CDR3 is TGTGCCAGCAGTCGGGACAGGGAAGGGTATCAGCCCCAGCATTTT.

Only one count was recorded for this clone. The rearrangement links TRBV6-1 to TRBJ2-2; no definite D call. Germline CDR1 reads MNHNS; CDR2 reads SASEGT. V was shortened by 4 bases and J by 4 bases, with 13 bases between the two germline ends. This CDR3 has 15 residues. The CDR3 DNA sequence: TGTGCCAGCAGTGGCCTTACGACAACCACCGGGGAGCTGTTTTTT. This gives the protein CASSGLTTTTGELFF.

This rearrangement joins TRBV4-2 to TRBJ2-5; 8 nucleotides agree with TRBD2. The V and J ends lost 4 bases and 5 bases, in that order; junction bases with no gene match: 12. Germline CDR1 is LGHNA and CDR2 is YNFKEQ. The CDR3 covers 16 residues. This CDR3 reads CASSPGNGRGRETQYF. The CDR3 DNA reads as TGTGCCAGCAGCCCGGGGAACGGGAGGGGAAGGGAGACCCAGTACTTC.

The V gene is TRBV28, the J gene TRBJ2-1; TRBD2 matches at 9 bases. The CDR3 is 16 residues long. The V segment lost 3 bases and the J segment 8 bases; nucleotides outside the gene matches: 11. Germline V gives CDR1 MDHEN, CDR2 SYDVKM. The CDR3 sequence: CASSFRTYSGSDEQFF. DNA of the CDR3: TGTGCCAGCAGTTTCCGTACCTATAGCGGGAGCGATGAGCAGTTCTTC.

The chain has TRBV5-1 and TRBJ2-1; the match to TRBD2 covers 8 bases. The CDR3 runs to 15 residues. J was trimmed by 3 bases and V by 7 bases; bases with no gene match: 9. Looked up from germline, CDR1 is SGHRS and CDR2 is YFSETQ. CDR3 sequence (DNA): TGCGCCAGCGTTAAAGCGGGAGAAGGCTACAATGAGCAGTTCTTC. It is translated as CASVKAGEGYNEQFF.

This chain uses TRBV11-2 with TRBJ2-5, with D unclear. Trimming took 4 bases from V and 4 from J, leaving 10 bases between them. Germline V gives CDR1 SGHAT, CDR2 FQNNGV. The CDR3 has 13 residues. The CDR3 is CASSSDQAETQYF. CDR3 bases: TGTGCCAGCAGCTCCGACCAGGCAGAGACCCAGTACTTC.

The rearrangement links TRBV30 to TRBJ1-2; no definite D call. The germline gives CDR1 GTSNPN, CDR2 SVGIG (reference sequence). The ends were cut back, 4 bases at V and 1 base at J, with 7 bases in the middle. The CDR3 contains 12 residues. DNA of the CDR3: TGTGCCTGGAACCGGGATAACTATGGCTACACCTTC. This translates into CAWNRDNYGYTF.

The CDR3 sequence is CASSPGGGEKLFF. The CDR3 nucleotides are TGTGCCAGCTCCCCCGGGGGGGGTGAAAAACTGTTTTTT. J is TRBJ1-4 and V is TRBV5-6; possibly TRBD1 for D (5 bases). The CDR3 runs to 13 residues. CDR1 is SGHDT and CDR2 is YYEEEE in the germline V gene. V lost 7 bases and J 7 bases, leaving 14 bases between the germline ends. Complete variable domain (other parts from reference TRBV5-6 and TRBJ1-4): DAGVTQSPTHLIKTRGQQVTLRCSPKSGHDTVSWYQQALGQGPQFIFQYYEEEERQRGNFPDRFSGHQFPNYSSELNVNALLLGDSALYLCASSPGGGEKLFFGSGTQLSVL.

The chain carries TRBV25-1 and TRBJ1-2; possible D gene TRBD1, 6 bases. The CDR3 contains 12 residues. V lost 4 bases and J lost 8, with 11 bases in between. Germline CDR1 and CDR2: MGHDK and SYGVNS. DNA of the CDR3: TGTGCCAGCAGTGCTGGGGGCGGCGGCTACACCTTC. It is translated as CASSAGGGGYTF.